These 10 T cell receptor beta chains were all obtained from the same sample, sequenced in a study of T cells after yellow fever vaccination. MiXCR was run by TCRdb on the 5' RACE reads, yielding one entry per CDR3 protein. The table shows about 300,000 distinct CDR3 sequences, with under 5% occurring only once. The source material was PBMCs, sampled 5 days after the yellow fever booster vaccination. These receptors were taken from a young man who received the YFV17D yellow fever vaccine.

This clonotype was recorded at least ten times. The V call is TRBV28, the J call TRBJ2-7, with 10 bases that match TRBD1. The CDR3 length is 17 residues. Per the germline V gene, CDR1 is MDHEN and CDR2 is SYDVKM. After removal of 4 bases from V and 0 bases from J, the junction contained 9 bases not matched to a gene. CDR3 sequence: CASSSPTGGSSSYEQYV. The CDR3 region has the DNA TGTGCCAGCAGTTCTCCGACAGGGGGCTCGAGCTCCTACGAGCAGTACGTC.

J is TRBJ1-3 and V is TRBV12-3 or TRBV12-4; D is ambiguous. Between the trimmed V and J ends, which lost 7 bases and 0 bases, there was a span of 10 bases. This CDR3 contains 14 residues. The DNA of the CDR3 is TGTGCCAGCACCCCGTGGAACTCTGGAAACACCATATATTTT. Translating gives CASTPWNSGNTIYF.

This clonotype turned up a few times. This sequence joins TRBV9 and TRBJ1-2, with 7 bases matching TRBD1. The V gene's germline CDR1 is SGDLS and CDR2 YYNGEE. After removal of 4 bases from V and 6 bases from J, the junction contained 18 bases not matched to a gene. This CDR3 is 17 amino acids long. The CDR3 is CASSSPSTGATSHGYTF. DNA of the CDR3: TGTGCCAGCAGCAGCCCGTCTACAGGGGCGACTTCACATGGCTACACCTTC.

This clonotype was counted between two and nine times. The chain recombines TRBV20-1 with TRBJ1-6, with TRBD1 matching over 8 bases. The CDR3 loop spans 14 amino acids. Germline V gene lookup returns CDR1 DFQATT and CDR2 SNEGSKA (reference sequence). V gave up 3 bases and J gave up 12 bases; unmatched junction bases: 10. Here the CDR3 reads CSASPGTGLEPLHF. The CDR3 DNA follows: TGCAGTGCTAGTCCCGGGACAGGTTTAGAACCCCTCCACTTT.

This clonotype was detected ten times or more. The chain joins TRBV10-3 to TRBJ2-3, with D possibly TRBD2 on 7 matching bases. The germline V gene encodes CDR1 ENHRY and CDR2 SYGVKD. V was cut by 2 bases and J by 2 bases, with 11 bases left in between. This CDR3 has 15 amino acids. The CDR3 loop is CAISERGANTDTQYF. CDR3 DNA sequence: TGTGCCATCAGTGAGCGGGGGGCGAACACAGATACGCAGTATTTT.

This clonotype was observed many times. The V gene is TRBV5-1, the J gene TRBJ1-6; D is unresolved. The CDR3 spans 13 residues. Trimming took 0 bases from V and 15 from J, leaving 13 bases between them. Germline V gene lookup returns CDR1 SGHRS and CDR2 YFSETQ. CDR3 loop: CASSLVSGENLHF. The CDR3 bases are TGCGCCAGCAGCTTGGTCTCCGGCGAAAACCTCCACTTT.

This clonotype has a handful of counts. This chain uses TRBV7-2 with TRBJ2-7, with D perhaps matching TRBD1 or TRBD2 (5 bases each). Looked up from germline, CDR1 is SGHTA and CDR2 is FQGNSA. V lost 5 bases to trimming and J lost 5 bases, with 19 bases between them. This CDR3 spans 15 amino acids. The CDR3 DNA follows: TGTGCCAGCAGCACGTGGGACGCGGCGGGCCACGAGCAGTACTTC. This codes for CASSTWDAAGHEQYF.

This clonotype was seen at least ten times. This chain connects TRBV4-3 to TRBJ1-5; possible D gene TRBD1, 5 bases. Germline V gene lookup returns CDR1 LGHNA and CDR2 YSLEER. V lost 5 bases and J 7 bases, leaving 18 bases between the germline ends. The CDR3 consists of 15 residues. The CDR3 bases are TGCGCCAGCAGCTTCGGACGGGGCGGGGGACAGCCCCAGCATTTT. Amino acids: CASSFGRGGGQPQHF.

This clonotype was seen at least ten times. The chain joins TRBV6-1 to TRBJ2-2; unclear D gene. The CDR3 runs 14 residues. Germline assignment: CDR1 MNHNS and CDR2 SASEGT. Deletions cut 8 bases from V and 5 bases from J, with 15 bases between. CDR3 region: CASGRQMVTGELFF. CDR3 coding DNA: TGTGCCAGCGGAAGGCAAATGGTTACCGGGGAGCTGTTTTTT.

There are a few counts of this clonotype. The chain couples TRBV29-1 to TRBJ2-3; D might be TRBD2 (5 bases). Germline CDR1 SQVTM, CDR2 ANQGSEA. The CDR3 covers 13 residues. CDR3 region: CIGGSQRSDTQYF. The CDR3 DNA is TGCATTGGAGGCTCTCAGCGGTCAGATACGCAGTATTTT.